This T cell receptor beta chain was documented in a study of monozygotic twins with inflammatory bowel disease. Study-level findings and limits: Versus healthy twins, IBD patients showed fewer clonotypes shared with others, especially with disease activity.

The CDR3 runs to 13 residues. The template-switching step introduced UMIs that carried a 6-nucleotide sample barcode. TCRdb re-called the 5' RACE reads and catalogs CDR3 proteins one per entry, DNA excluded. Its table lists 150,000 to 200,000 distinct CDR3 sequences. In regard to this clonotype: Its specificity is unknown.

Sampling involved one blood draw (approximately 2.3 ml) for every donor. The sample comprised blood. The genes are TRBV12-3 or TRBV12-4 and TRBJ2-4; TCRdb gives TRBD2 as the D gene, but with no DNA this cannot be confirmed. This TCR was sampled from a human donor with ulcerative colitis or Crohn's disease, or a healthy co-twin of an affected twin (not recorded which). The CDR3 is CASSLDLPGIQYF.